The next 22 T cell receptor beta chains were all read from a single sample in a study of Graves' ophthalmopathy and Graves' hyperthyroidism. TCR beta CDR3 regions were amplified from RNA transcripts. The first-round RT-PCR employed HTBI primers together with the Qiagen OneStep RT-PCR kit. A multiplex PCR was then performed as the second round. One entry per CDR3 protein, called by TCRdb with MiXCR from the multiplex PCR reads. The sample has about 400,000 distinct CDR3 sequences; less than 20% are singletons. The sequenced sample was peripheral blood. The receptors were sampled from a woman in her late teens or twenties with stable Graves' hyperthyroidism.

This clonotype appeared a few times. V is TRBV11-2 and J is TRBJ2-2; a weak D match, TRBD2 (7 bases). The CDR3 covers 16 residues. Germline-derived CDR1 and CDR2 are SGHAT and FQNNGV. V lost 3 bases and J lost 5, with 16 bases in between. CDR3 protein: CASSFEGGRWTGELFF. The CDR3 DNA reads as TGTGCCAGCAGCTTTGAGGGGGGGCGTTGGACCGGGGAGCTGTTTTTT. Full variable domain (rest looked up from reference TRBV11-2 and TRBJ2-2): EAGVAQSPRYKIIEKRQSVAFWCNPISGHATLYWYQQILGQGPKLLIQFQNNGVVDDSQLPKDRFSAERLKGVDSTLKIQPAKLEDSAVYLCASSFEGGRWTGELFFGEGSRLTVL.

This clonotype has a count of ten or more. The chain combines TRBV27 with TRBJ1-2, with unresolved D. The CDR3 covers 16 residues. V was shortened by 0 bases and J by 4 bases, with 15 bases between the two germline ends. Germline V gene sequence: CDR1 MNHEY, CDR2 SMNVEV (reference sequence). CDR3 nucleotide sequence: TGTGCCAGCAGTTTATCGGCGCCGGAGTTCGTCTATGGCTACACCTTC. Protein: CASSLSAPEFVYGYTF.

Many counts were recorded for this clonotype. This chain uses TRBV12-5 with TRBJ2-7, with D uncertain. The CDR3 is made up of 11 amino acids. The V end lost 3 bases, the J end lost 5 bases, and 5 bases lay between the germline ends. Germline V gives CDR1 LGHNT, CDR2 FRNRAP. The DNA for the CDR3 is TGTGCTAGTGGTTTACTCAACGAGCAGTACTTC. Its translation is CASGLLNEQYF.

This clonotype was found many times. The V and J genes are TRBV7-2 and TRBJ2-7; 11 bases map to TRBD2. CDR1 SGHTA and CDR2 FQGNSA come from the germline V gene. This CDR3 comprises 17 residues. J was trimmed by 3 bases and V by 0 bases; bases with no gene match: 7. CDR3 residues: CASSLALTGLAGYEQYF. CDR3 nucleotide sequence: TGTGCCAGCAGCTTAGCGCTAACCGGACTAGCGGGCTACGAGCAGTACTTC.

This clonotype was counted at least ten times. The V call is TRBV29-1, the J call TRBJ1-2, with D maybe TRBD1 (6 bases). Per germline, CDR1 SQVTM and CDR2 ANQGSEA. This CDR3 is 16 amino acids long. Trimming shortened V by 0 bases and J by 5 bases, and 19 bases separated the two germline ends. CDR3 sequence reads: CSVEDRERTDLYGYTF. CDR3 DNA sequence: TGCAGCGTTGAAGATCGGGAAAGGACAGACCTTTATGGCTACACCTTC.

This clonotype was recorded many times. This sequence joins TRBV7-2 and TRBJ2-2; TRBD2 matches at 9 bases. This CDR3 is 15 amino acids long. V lost 5 bases, J lost 7 bases, and 8 bases stayed unmatched. Germline V gene sequence: CDR1 SGHTA, CDR2 FQGNSA. The CDR3 protein is CASSRLARGGGELFF. The DNA for the CDR3 is TGTGCCAGCAGCCGACTAGCGCGGGGGGGCGGGGAGCTGTTTTTT.

This clonotype has a count of ten or more. As DNA, the CDR3 is TGTGCCAGCAGCCCATCAGGGGGAATGGCCCTCCACTTT. Its protein is CASSPSGGMALHF. J is TRBJ1-6 and V is TRBV7-9, with TRBD1 matching over 7 bases. V shed 5 bases, J shed 14 bases, and the junction held 9 bases outside the gene matches. CDR1 is SEHNR, CDR2 FQNEAQ, per germline (reference sequence). The CDR3 is 13 amino acids.

Many counts were recorded for this clonotype. The rearrangement links TRBV10-3 to TRBJ2-5, with TRBD1 identical over 7 bases. The trim removed 5 bases at V and 5 bases at J, leaving 8 bases unmatched. Germline V CDR1 and CDR2: ENHRY, SYGVKD. This CDR3 has 14 amino acids. The CDR3 DNA sequence: TGTGCCATCAGTATACAGGGGCCGGTGGAGACCCAGTACTTC. Translation gives CAISIQGPVETQYF.

In its sample, this clonotype was seen many times. Here the CDR3 reads CASSIAEGRLNTEAFF. CDR3 nucleotides: TGTGCCAGTAGTATAGCCGAGGGACGGTTGAACACTGAAGCTTTCTTT. The V and J genes are TRBV19 and TRBJ1-1, with D tentatively TRBD1 (5 bases). CDR3 length equals 16 residues. V lost 1 base and J 0 bases, leaving 12 bases between the germline ends. Germline V gives CDR1 LNHDA, CDR2 SQIVND (reference sequence).

The sample holds many counts of this clonotype. This chain links TRBV2 with TRBJ1-5; D unresolved. This CDR3 contains 13 residues. The ends were cut back, 3 bases at V and 7 bases at J, with 10 bases in the middle. Germline values: CDR1 SNHLY, CDR2 FYNNEI. The CDR3 sequence: CASSEGREQPQHF. For the CDR3, the DNA is TGTGCCAGCAGTGAGGGCCGGGAGCAGCCCCAGCATTTT.

In this sample, this clonotype turned up many times. CDR3 in DNA: TGTGCCAGCCTGGATGGGGGTACCCCCTTAGGCACTGAAGCTTTCTTT. It specifies CASLDGGTPLGTEAFF. The chain uses TRBV6-5 and TRBJ1-1; possibly TRBD1 for D (5 bases). The V end was cut by 8 bases, the J end by 4 bases, with 23 bases between. Germline CDR1 MNHEY, CDR2 SVGAGI. CDR3 length: 16 residues.

This clonotype was seen many times. This sequence joins TRBV5-1 and TRBJ2-7, with TRBD1 identical over 8 bases. This CDR3 is built from 12 residues. Per the germline V gene, CDR1 is SGHRS and CDR2 is YFSETQ. Trimming took 4 bases from V and 6 from J; bases not matched to a gene: 3. CDR3 amino acids: CASSVGQAEQYF. The CDR3 DNA sequence: TGCGCCAGCAGCGTGGGACAGGCCGAGCAGTACTTC.

This clonotype has a count of ten or more. The chain is built from TRBV5-1 and TRBJ2-7, with TRBD1 identical over 7 bases. The CDR3 contains 14 residues. Germline V lookup: CDR1 SGHRS, CDR2 YFSETQ. J gave up 6 bases and V 3 bases, and 9 bases lay outside the gene matches. As DNA, the CDR3 is TGCGCCAGCAGCTCAACAGGGGTCTGGAGCGAGCAGTACTTC. This encodes CASSSTGVWSEQYF.

This clonotype came up many times. This chain links TRBV12-3 or TRBV12-4 with TRBJ2-7; 9 nucleotides line up with TRBD1. The V gene end was trimmed by 4 bases and the J gene end by 5 bases; junction bases not matched to a gene: 9. The CDR3 sequence is 15 residues long. The CDR3, as DNA: TGTGCCAGCAGTTACCGGGACAGGGTCGCCGACGAGCAGTACTTC. This encodes CASSYRDRVADEQYF.

This clonotype has more than one count but fewer than ten. The chain couples TRBV7-3 to TRBJ2-7; 11 positions agree with TRBD1. The V gene end was trimmed by 5 bases and the J gene end by 3 bases; junction bases not matched to a gene: 9. CDR1 and CDR2 (germline): SGHTA, FQGTGA. The CDR3 has 16 amino acids. The CDR3 DNA is TGTGCCAGCAGCGGGATTTCCGGGACAGGGGGCTACGAGCAGTACTTC. Encoded protein: CASSGISGTGGYEQYF.

This clonotype has a count of ten or more. This chain links TRBV6-1 with TRBJ2-7, with unresolved D. Deletions cut 10 bases from V and 2 bases from J, with 15 bases between. The CDR3 spans 13 residues. Germline V gene sequence: CDR1 MNHNS, CDR2 SASEGT. The CDR3 DNA follows: TGTGCCACTACCCCCGGGCCGACCTACGAGCAGTACTTC. It translates to CATTPGPTYEQYF.

There are many counts of this clonotype. The CDR3 reads CSARDPGLAETQYF. The DNA of the CDR3 is TGCAGTGCTAGAGACCCGGGACTAGCAGAGACCCAGTACTTC. The chain recombines TRBV20-1 with TRBJ2-5; 9 nucleotides agree with TRBD2. The V and J ends lost 0 bases and 4 bases, in that order; junction bases with no gene match: 3. The germline gives CDR1 DFQATT, CDR2 SNEGSKA (reference sequence). The CDR3 runs to 14 residues.

This clonotype was seen repeatedly, ten times or more. The chain joins TRBV6-5 to TRBJ1-1; 9 bases fit TRBD1. Per the germline V gene, CDR1 is MNHEY and CDR2 is SVGAGI. Trimming took 2 bases from V and 2 from J; bases not matched to a gene: 24. This CDR3 comprises 22 residues. CDR3 in amino acids: CASSYRPGQGSANQHFNTEAFF. The CDR3 DNA is TGTGCCAGCAGTTACCGGCCAGGACAGGGGTCCGCTAATCAACATTTCAACACTGAAGCTTTCTTT.

The chain carries TRBV11-2 and TRBJ1-2; D is perhaps TRBD1 (5 bases). V gave up 0 bases and J gave up 3 bases, with 11 bases separating them. The CDR3 is 15 amino acids. Germline lookup yields CDR1 SGHAT and CDR2 FQNNGV. In nucleotides, the CDR3 is TGTGCCAGCAGCTTAGATGCCGACAGCCACTATGGCTACACCTTC. Its protein product is CASSLDADSHYGYTF.

This clonotype was seen repeatedly, ten times or more. J is TRBJ1-5 and V is TRBV6-1; D is undetermined. There are 13 residues in the CDR3. Germline CDR1 is MNHNS and CDR2 is SASEGT. Trimming cost V 3 bases and J 4 bases, with 7 bases left between them. The DNA of the CDR3 is TGTGCCAGCAGTGAGACTCCGAATCAGCCCCAGCATTTT. It codes for CASSETPNQPQHF.

This clonotype appeared a few times. This sequence joins TRBV5-1 and TRBJ1-2; perhaps TRBD1 as D (6 bases). In germline, CDR1 is SGHRS, CDR2 YFSETQ. Trimming stripped 3 bases from V and 5 bases from J, with 17 bases between. The CDR3 runs to 15 residues. CDR3 residues: CASSSTTGRVYGYTF. The CDR3 DNA reads as TGCGCCAGCAGCTCAACTACAGGGAGGGTATATGGCTACACCTTC.

This clonotype showed up just a few times. The J gene is TRBJ1-2, the V gene TRBV3-1; 7 positions match TRBD1. Germline lookup yields CDR1 LGHDT and CDR2 YNNKEL (reference sequence). V shed 4 bases and J 8 bases; nucleotides not matched to a gene: 13. The CDR3 has 15 amino acids. CDR3 sequence (DNA): TGTGCCAGCAGCCTTCGACAGGGAAGCGCAGGGGGCTACACCTTC. This translates into CASSLRQGSAGGYTF. Full variable domain (remainder filled in from reference TRBV3-1 and TRBJ1-2): DTAVSQTPKYLVTQMGNDKSIKCEQNLGHDTMYWYKQDSKKFLKIMFSYNNKELIINETVPNRFSPKSPDKAHLNLHINSLELGDSAVYFCASSLRQGSAGGYTFGSGTRLTVV.